Following are 21 T cell receptor beta chains from one sample sequenced in a study of metastatic and nonmetastatic thyroid tumors. Prior to thyroid surgery, none of the patients had received any treatment. TCRdb re-called the PCR reads with MiXCR. The sample includes about 27,000 clones, roughly 19% of them seen just once. The specimen sequenced was blood. These receptors originate from a male donor with papillary thyroid cancer or a benign thyroid nodule (not recorded which). Some clones in this sample may be carry-over from other donors' samples.

This clone was recorded many times. The chain uses TRBV6-1 and TRBJ2-7; TRBD1 matches 7 bases. The V gene end was trimmed by 5 bases and the J gene end by 2 bases; junction bases not matched to a gene: 12. The germline CDR1 and CDR2 sequences are MNHNS and SASEGT. The CDR3 totals 16 residues. The CDR3 bases are TGTGCCAGCAGTTCCCAGGGGGTCCAAAATACCTACGAGCAGTACTTC. Protein sequence: CASSSQGVQNTYEQYF.

A few counts support this clone. Without the conserved terminal phenylalanine or tryptophan, this CDR3 likely stems from a read error. The V call is TRBV6-5, the J call TRBJ1-2, with D unclear. The CDR3 loop spans 14 amino acids. Germline V CDR1 and CDR2: MNHEY, SVGAGI. This CDR3 is CASRYSLVLGGYTV. CDR3 coding DNA: TGTGCCAGCAGGTACTCTTTGGTTTTAGGTGGCTACACCGTC.

On this clone itself: At one of its ends the junction is not consistent with the germline gene, which may arise from a read error. The chain carries TRBV9 and TRBJ1-2; D gene unclear. Germline V lookup: CDR1 SGDLS, CDR2 YYNGEE. The length of the CDR3 is 13 residues. The CDR3 protein is CASTVNTAYGHTF. The CDR3 region has the DNA TGTGCCAGCACCGTAAACACAGCTTATGGCCACACCTTC.

At least ten counts were recorded for this clone. This chain joins TRBV25-1 and TRBJ1-1, with unresolved D. CDR1 and CDR2 (germline): MGHDK, SYGVNS. CDR3 length: 12 amino acids. V was trimmed by 6 bases and J by 1 base, leaving 6 bases between them. The CDR3 loop reads CASRDPNTEAFF. The CDR3, as DNA: TGTGCCAGCAGGGACCCGAACACTGAAGCTTTCTTT.

There are a few counts of this clone. The chain links TRBV6-2 or TRBV6-3 to TRBJ2-7; TRBD1 is a possible D gene (5 bases). The V gene lost 7 bases and the J gene lost 7 bases, with 20 bases spanning the gap. Germline assignment: CDR1 MNHEY and CDR2 SVGEGT. The CDR3 contains 14 residues. The CDR3 protein is CASKSKNFDREQYF. CDR3 bases: TGTGCCAGCAAATCCAAAAATTTCGACAGAGAGCAGTACTTC.

This clone occurred many times. The chain has TRBV9 and TRBJ2-3; D gene unclear. The germline V gene has CDR1 SGDLS and CDR2 YYNGEE. This CDR3 spans 12 amino acids. V was clipped by 0 bases and J by 6 bases, with 5 bases between them. The CDR3 region has the DNA TGTGCCAGCAGCGTAGATCCTGATACGCAGTATTTT. Translated: CASSVDPDTQYF. The full variable domain, its missing parts supplied by reference TRBV9 and TRBJ2-3, is DSGVTQTPKHLITATGQRVTLRCSPRSGDLSVYWYQQSLDQGLQFLIQYYNGEERAKGNILERFSAQQFPDLHSELNLSSLELGDSALYFCASSVDPDTQYFGPGTRLTVL.

In this sample, this clone turned up many times. V gene TRBV28 combines with J gene TRBJ2-3; D gene ambiguous. Germline V lookup: CDR1 MDHEN, CDR2 SYDVKM. CDR3 length equals 14 residues. Between the trimmed V and J ends, which lost 6 bases and 0 bases, there was a span of 10 bases. The CDR3 loop is CASRPGSSTDTQYF. The CDR3 coding sequence is TGTGCCAGCAGACCGGGCTCTAGCACAGATACGCAGTATTTT.

This clone was detected many times. The conserved phenylalanine or tryptophan normally closing the CDR3 is absent here, so this likely arose from a read error. DNA for the CDR3: TGTGCCAGCAGTGAAATGTTTCCGGGGGCTAGTAGCAATCAGCCCCAGCATTCT. This sequence encodes CASSEMFPGASSNQPQHS. V and J are TRBV6-1 and TRBJ1-5, with a possible D match to TRBD1 (6 bases). The length of the CDR3 is 18 residues. The V and J ends lost 2 bases and 0 bases respectively, with 17 bases between them. The germline gives CDR1 MNHNS, CDR2 SASEGT.

This clone was detected ten times or more. This chain links TRBV14 with TRBJ1-1; 12 nucleotides agree with TRBD1. This CDR3 has 15 residues. The germline V gene encodes CDR1 SGHDN and CDR2 FVKESK. Germline trimming cut 1 base from V and 11 bases from J; bases unmatched to any gene: 8. The CDR3 region has the DNA TGTGCCAGCAGCCAAGTTCGAGGGACAGGGGGCGGGGCTTTCTTT. As protein: CASSQVRGTGGGAFF. Supplemented by reference TRBV14 and TRBJ1-1, the full variable domain reads EAGVTQFPSHSVIEKGQTVTLRCDPISGHDNLYWYRRVMGKEIKFLLHFVKESKQDESGMPNNRFLAERTGGTYSTLKVQPAELEDSGVYFCASSQVRGTGGGAFFGQGTRLTVV.

This clone was observed at least ten times. The chain uses TRBV12-3 or TRBV12-4 and TRBJ2-7; D gene unclear. The CDR3 totals 13 residues. V shed 2 bases and J shed 3 bases, with 8 bases lying between them. The CDR3 loop reads CASSLTEYYEQYF. The CDR3 bases are TGTGCCAGCAGTTTAACTGAATACTACGAGCAGTACTTC.

The chain uses TRBV18 and TRBJ2-7, with D perhaps assigned TRBD1 or TRBD2 (6 bases each). The CDR3 covers 13 residues. The germline gives CDR1 KGHSH, CDR2 LQKENI. V dropped 4 bases and J dropped 6 bases, with 13 bases sitting between them. CDR3 sequence reads: CASSLLQGGEQYF. The CDR3 DNA reads as TGTGCCAGCTCACTGTTACAGGGAGGCGAGCAGTACTTC. Full variable domain (outside the CDR3, taken from reference TRBV18 and TRBJ2-7): NAGVMQNPRHLVRRRGQEARLRCSPMKGHSHVYWYRQLPEEGLKFMVYLQKENIIDESGMPKERFSAEFPKEGPSILRIQQVVRGDSAAYFCASSLLQGGEQYFGPGTRLTVT.

This clone was found many times. This sequence joins TRBV25-1 and TRBJ1-5, with no clear D. Germline V gene lookup returns CDR1 MGHDK and CDR2 SYGVNS. The CDR3 loop spans 14 amino acids. With 2 bases removed from V and 9 bases from J, the gap between germline ends came to 14 bases. CDR3 DNA: TGTGCCAGCAGTGAAGAGGGTCCCATTGGGCCCCAGCATTTT. This sequence encodes CASSEEGPIGPQHF. Full variable domain (outside the CDR3, taken from reference TRBV25-1 and TRBJ1-5): EADIYQTPRYLVIGTGKKITLECSQTMGHDKMYWYQQDPGMELHLIHYSYGVNSTEKGDLSSESTVSRIRTEHFPLTLESARPSHTSQYLCASSEEGPIGPQHFGDGTRLSIL.

The sample holds many counts of this clone. The V call is TRBV9, the J call TRBJ2-1; 14 bases align to TRBD2. V was clipped by 4 bases and J by 8 bases; unmatched bases: 5. Germline CDR1 and CDR2: SGDLS and YYNGEE. The CDR3 consists of 15 residues. This chain's CDR3 is CASSFGTSGSHEQFF. The CDR3 bases are TGTGCCAGCAGCTTCGGGACTAGCGGGAGTCATGAGCAGTTCTTC.

In its sample, this clone was seen many times. V gene TRBV2 combines with J gene TRBJ2-7; tentative D call: TRBD1 (6 bases). The CDR3 extends over 13 amino acids. From germline, CDR1 is SNHLY and CDR2 FYNNEI. V shed 2 bases and J shed 12 bases, with 17 bases lying between them. In DNA, the CDR3 is TGTGCCAGCAGTGAAAGGCAACAGGGTAGTTCGTACTTC. This encodes CASSERQQGSSYF.

This clone was recorded at least ten times. The chain carries TRBV7-3 and TRBJ2-2; 9 bases fit TRBD1. The CDR3 loop spans 14 amino acids. The germline CDR1 and CDR2 sequences are SGHTA and FQGTGA. Trimming removed 5 bases from V and 4 bases from J; junction bases left unmatched: 2. CDR3: CASSLDRGTGELFF. The CDR3 DNA sequence: TGTGCCAGCAGCCTGGACAGGGGCACCGGGGAGCTGTTTTTT.

This clone was counted at least ten times. The genes are TRBV7-2 and TRBJ2-6, with 8 bases identical to TRBD1. With V trimmed by 0 bases and J by 0 bases, 4 bases remained unmatched. In germline, CDR1 is SGHTA, CDR2 FQGNSA. This CDR3 spans 18 amino acids. CDR3 nucleotide sequence: TGTGCCAGCAGCTTAGCCTTGACAGGGGCCTCTGGGGCCAACGTCCTGACTTTC. Protein: CASSLALTGASGANVLTF.

The table lists this clone with many counts. The V call is TRBV20-1, the J call TRBJ2-3, with 13 bases identical to TRBD2. CDR3 length: 15 amino acids. With 1 base clipped from V and 3 bases from J, the junction kept 1 base outside the gene matches. The germline V gene encodes CDR1 DFQATT and CDR2 SNEGSKA (reference sequence). CDR3 loop: CSARATSGRTDTQYF. Here the CDR3 DNA reads TGCAGTGCTAGAGCGACTAGCGGGAGGACAGATACGCAGTATTTT.

As to this clone: A much larger clone lies a single base off, so this may be a read error. This chain links TRBV5-4 with TRBJ1-1; maybe TRBD1 (5 bases). The CDR3 totals 11 residues. V lost 0 bases to trimming and J lost 10 bases, with 7 bases between them. CDR1 is SGHNT and CDR2 is YYREEE in the germline V gene (reference sequence). In DNA, the CDR3 is TGTGCCAGCAGCTTGGAACAGGTAGCTTTCTTT. It encodes CASSLEQVAFF.

This clone was detected many times. The rearrangement joins TRBV9 to TRBJ2-7; D uncertain. Germline-derived CDR1 and CDR2 are SGDLS and YYNGEE. The CDR3 is 13 amino acids. The V end lost 3 bases, the J end lost 2 bases, and 9 bases lay between the germline ends. CDR3 nucleotide sequence: TGTGCCAGCAGCGAGACACCTACCTACGAGCAGTACTTC. Protein: CASSETPTYEQYF.

This clone was detected many times. This chain links TRBV6-1 with TRBJ2-6; no clear D gene. The CDR3 is 15 residues long. The V gene's germline CDR1 is MNHNS and CDR2 SASEGT. Trimming took off 1 base at V and 0 bases at J, with 4 bases between the two ends. In DNA form, the CDR3 reads TGTGCCAGCAGTGAAGAGAGCTCTGGGGCCAACGTCCTGACTTTC. It yields the protein CASSEESSGANVLTF.

This clone was seen ten or more times. This chain uses TRBV9 with TRBJ1-2, with D maybe TRBD1 (6 bases). This CDR3 is 15 amino acids long. The germline V gene encodes CDR1 SGDLS and CDR2 YYNGEE. Trimming took 3 bases from V and 7 from J, leaving 19 bases between them. Here the CDR3 DNA reads TGTGCCAGCAGCGAGGGGGGGCGCGGAGGCTCTGGCTACACCTTC. Translating gives CASSEGGRGGSGYTF.